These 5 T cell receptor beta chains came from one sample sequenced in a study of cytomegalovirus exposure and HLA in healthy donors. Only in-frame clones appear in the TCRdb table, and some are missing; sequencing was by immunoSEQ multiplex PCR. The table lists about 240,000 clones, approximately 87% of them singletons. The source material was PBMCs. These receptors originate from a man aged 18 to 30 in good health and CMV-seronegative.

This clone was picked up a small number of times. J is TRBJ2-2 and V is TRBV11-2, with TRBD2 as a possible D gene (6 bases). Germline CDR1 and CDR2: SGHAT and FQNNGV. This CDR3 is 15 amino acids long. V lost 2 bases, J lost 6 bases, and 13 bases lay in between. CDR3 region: CASSLIGREAGELFF. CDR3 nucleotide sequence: TGTGCCAGCAGCTTAATTGGCAGGGAGGCCGGGGAGCTGTTTTTT. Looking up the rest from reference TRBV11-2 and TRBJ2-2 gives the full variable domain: EAGVAQSPRYKIIEKRQSVAFWCNPISGHATLYWYQQILGQGPKLLIQFQNNGVVDDSQLPKDRFSAERLKGVDSTLKIQPAKLEDSAVYLCASSLIGREAGELFFGEGSRLTVL.

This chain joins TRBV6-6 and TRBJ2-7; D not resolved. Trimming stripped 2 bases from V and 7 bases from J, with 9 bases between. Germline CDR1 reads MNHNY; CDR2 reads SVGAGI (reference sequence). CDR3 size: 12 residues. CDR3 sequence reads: CASSYTVGEQYF. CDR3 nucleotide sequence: TGTGCCAGCAGTTACACGGTCGGGGAGCAGTACTTC.

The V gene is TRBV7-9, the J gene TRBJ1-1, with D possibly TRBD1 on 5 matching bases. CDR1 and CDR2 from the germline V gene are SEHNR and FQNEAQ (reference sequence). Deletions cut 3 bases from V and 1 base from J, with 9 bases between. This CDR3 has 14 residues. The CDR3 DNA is TGTGCCAGCAGCTTGGAGACAGCGAACACTGAAGCTTTCTTT. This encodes CASSLETANTEAFF.

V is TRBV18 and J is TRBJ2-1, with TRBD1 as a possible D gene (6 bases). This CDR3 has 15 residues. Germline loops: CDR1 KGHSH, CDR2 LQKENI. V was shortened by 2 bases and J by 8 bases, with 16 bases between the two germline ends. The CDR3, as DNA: TGTGCCAGCTCACCAGCTCTACAGGGAGCGGATGAGCAGTTCTTC. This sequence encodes CASSPALQGADEQFF.

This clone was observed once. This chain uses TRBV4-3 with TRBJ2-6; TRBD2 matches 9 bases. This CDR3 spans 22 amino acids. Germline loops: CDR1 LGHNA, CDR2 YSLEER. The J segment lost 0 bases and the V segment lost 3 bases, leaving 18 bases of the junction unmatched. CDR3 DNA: TGCGCCAGCAGCCAGAAGGGGTTTAGCGGGAGTGAATGGCTCTCTGGGGCCAACGTCCTGACTTTC. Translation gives CASSQKGFSGSEWLSGANVLTF.